Listed here are 21 T cell receptor beta chains from one sample, sequenced in a study of CD4 T cells in relation to SARS-CoV-2 and coronaviruses. This table comes from immunoSEQ multiplex PCR, and its TCRdb copy is limited to in-frame clones, with some not included. Here the sample spans about 23,000 clones, about 80% being singletons. These receptors have no identified antigens. The unexposed donors gave CD4+ T cells in 2011-2018, prior to COVID-19. CD4+ T cells were isolated from the cells after 10 days of culture. Sequenced: CD4+ T cells from PBMCs, cultured in vitro. The origin of the receptors is a human donor in good health.

The gene calls are TRBV7-2 and TRBJ2-7; 11 nucleotides match TRBD2. Germline loops: CDR1 SGHTA, CDR2 FQGNSA. The trim removed 7 bases at V and 2 bases at J, leaving 4 bases unmatched. The CDR3 is made up of 14 amino acids. CDR3 DNA: TGTGCCAGCACCGGACTAGCGGGCCCCTACGAGCAGTACTTC. This gives the protein CASTGLAGPYEQYF.

The chain carries TRBV6-5 and TRBJ1-5; no firm D call. Germline V gene sequence: CDR1 MNHEY, CDR2 SVGAGI. V was trimmed by 6 bases and J by 0 bases, leaving 6 bases between them. The CDR3 consists of 13 residues. The CDR3 reads CASRPYSNQPQHF. In DNA, the CDR3 is TGTGCCAGCAGGCCTTATAGCAATCAGCCCCAGCATTTT.

This rearrangement joins TRBV6-2 or TRBV6-3 to TRBJ2-7; TRBD2 matches 9 bases. J was trimmed by 2 bases and V by 2 bases; bases with no gene match: 10. Germline CDR1 and CDR2: MNHEY and SVGEGT. The CDR3 has 17 residues. The CDR3 region has the DNA TGTGCCAGCAGTTACCCCCGTTCTCGGACTAGCGCCTACGAGCAGTACTTC. Protein sequence: CASSYPRSRTSAYEQYF.

The chain carries TRBV11-2 and TRBJ2-7, with a tentative D call TRBD2 (5 bases). The CDR3 extends over 15 amino acids. Trimming took off 1 base at V and 3 bases at J, with 13 bases between the two ends. CDR1 and CDR2 (germline): SGHAT, FQNNGV. This chain's CDR3 is CASSLGPGLNYEQYF. CDR3 sequence (DNA): TGTGCCAGCAGCTTAGGACCGGGATTAAACTACGAGCAGTACTTC.

The chain combines TRBV4-1 with TRBJ1-5; D not resolved. The CDR3 sequence is 17 residues long. V lost 0 bases, J lost 6 bases, and 18 bases lay in between. Germline CDR1 and CDR2: MGHRA and YSYEKL. CDR3 DNA sequence: TGCGCCAGCAGCCAAGATAGGGAGAGGGATGAGGGTCAGCCCCAGCATTTT. This gives the protein CASSQDRERDEGQPQHF.

The CDR3 sequence is CASSQVLAGYHEQFF. In DNA form, the CDR3 reads TGCGCCAGCAGCCAAGTTTTAGCGGGATACCATGAGCAGTTCTTC. The chain joins TRBV4-1 to TRBJ2-1; 8 positions agree with TRBD2. CDR1 is MGHRA and CDR2 is YSYEKL in the germline V gene. The V segment lost 1 base and the J segment 8 bases; nucleotides outside the gene matches: 7. CDR3 size: 15 residues.

This clone was counted between two and nine times. V is TRBV27 and J is TRBJ2-2; the D gene could be TRBD1 or TRBD2 (6 bases each). The germline V gene encodes CDR1 MNHEY and CDR2 SMNVEV (reference sequence). The CDR3 is 14 residues long. V lost 2 bases and J lost 9, with 13 bases in between. CDR3 loop: CASSLNGGGRELFF. The DNA for the CDR3 is TGTGCCAGCAGTTTAAATGGAGGGGGTCGGGAGCTGTTTTTT.

The rearrangement joins TRBV5-4 to TRBJ2-7; 8 bases align to TRBD1. This CDR3 region has 16 residues. CDR1 is SGHNT, CDR2 YYREEE, per germline (reference sequence). The junction had 12 bases not matched to a gene; V was cut back by 4 bases and J by 3 bases. CDR3 coding DNA: TGTGCCAGCAGCGCGTTTAGGCAGGGGGCCTTCTACGAGCAGTACTTC. It is translated as CASSAFRQGAFYEQYF.

The count of this clone is one. The V gene is TRBV28, the J gene TRBJ1-6, with D maybe TRBD1 (5 bases). Germline CDR1 MDHEN, CDR2 SYDVKM. This CDR3 is 24 amino acids long. The germline V and J ends were trimmed by 7 bases and 0 bases, with 37 bases remaining between them. CDR3 loop: CASTPGASGIWNRREGSYNSPLHF. CDR3 nucleotide sequence: TGTGCCAGCACCCCCGGGGCTTCGGGGATATGGAACAGAAGGGAGGGCTCCTATAATTCACCCCTCCACTTT.

This CDR3 is CASSDSGTGIYGYTF. The DNA for the CDR3 is TGTGCCAGCAGTGATTCAGGGACAGGGATATATGGCTACACCTTC. This chain links TRBV25-1 with TRBJ1-2, with TRBD1 identical over 9 bases. This CDR3 has 15 amino acids. Germline V gene sequence: CDR1 MGHDK, CDR2 SYGVNS. Trimming took 3 bases from V and 5 from J; bases not matched to a gene: 7.

The chain joins TRBV15 to TRBJ1-1, with a tentative D call TRBD1 (5 bases). The CDR3 spans 17 residues. With 0 bases removed from V and 0 bases from J, the gap between germline ends came to 14 bases. In germline, CDR1 is LNHNV, CDR2 YYDKDF (reference sequence). Here the CDR3 DNA reads TGTGCCACCAGCAGAGATGCCTTCCGGGGGATGAACACTGAAGCTTTCTTT. Translated, it gives CATSRDAFRGMNTEAFF.

The chain carries TRBV3-1 (or the pseudogene TRBV3-2) and TRBJ1-3; 7 bases fit TRBD1. After removal of 3 bases from V and 8 bases from J, the junction contained 10 bases not matched to a gene. Germline lookup yields CDR1 LGHDT and CDR2 YNNKEL (reference sequence). This CDR3 has 15 amino acids. The chain's CDR3 is CASSQSMDRLHTIYF. The CDR3 DNA sequence: TGTGCCAGCAGCCAGTCTATGGACAGGCTACACACCATATATTTT.

This chain connects TRBV19 to TRBJ1-5; D might be TRBD1 (5 bases). The germline V and J ends were trimmed by 3 bases and 4 bases, with 16 bases remaining between them. CDR3 length: 16 residues. Germline V gene data show CDR1 as LNHDA and CDR2 as SQIVND (reference sequence). CDR3 amino acids: CASSIGTGGLNQPQHF. CDR3 coding DNA: TGTGCCAGTAGTATCGGGACGGGAGGTCTGAATCAGCCCCAGCATTTT.

CDR3 in DNA: TGTGCCAGCAGTCCGACAGGGCCTAATCAGCCCCAGCATTTT. This translates into CASSPTGPNQPQHF. The rearrangement uses TRBV2 and TRBJ1-5, with TRBD1 matching over 7 bases. The CDR3 spans 14 residues. The germline gives CDR1 SNHLY, CDR2 FYNNEI. Losses at the gene ends were 5 bases for V and 4 bases for J; bases not matched to a gene: 5. Full variable domain (missing parts from reference TRBV2 and TRBJ1-5): EPEVTQTPSHQVTQMGQEVILRCVPISNHLYFYWYRQILGQKVEFLVSFYNNEISEKSEIFDDQFSVERPDGSNFTLKIRSTKLEDSAMYFCASSPTGPNQPQHFGDGTRLSIL.

The CDR3 nucleotides read TGTGCCCGACTAGCTTTTAACACCGGGGAGCTGTTTTTT. It yields the protein CARLAFNTGELFF. The chain joins TRBV30 to TRBJ2-2; 7 nucleotides align to TRBD2. There are 13 residues in the CDR3. CDR1 and CDR2 (germline): GTSNPN, SVGIG (reference sequence). The J segment lost 2 bases and the V segment lost 8 bases, leaving 5 bases of the junction unmatched.

In its sample, this clone was seen a few times. The chain couples TRBV28 to TRBJ2-7, with unresolved D. Germline V gene data show CDR1 as MDHEN and CDR2 as SYDVKM. The CDR3 contains 12 residues. V shed 2 bases and J shed 3 bases, with 5 bases lying between them. CDR3 DNA: TGTGCCAGCAGTTTAGCTGACTACGAGCAGTACTTC. Protein product: CASSLADYEQYF.

This chain connects TRBV29-1 to TRBJ1-1; D unresolved. This CDR3 contains 13 residues. The V end was cut by 3 bases, the J end by 0 bases, with 8 bases between. In germline, CDR1 is SQVTM, CDR2 ANQGSEA. As DNA, the CDR3 is TGCAGCGTTGAGCGCAGGTTGAACACTGAAGCTTTCTTT. It yields the protein CSVERRLNTEAFF.

The chain couples TRBV6-2 or TRBV6-3 to TRBJ2-1, with D perhaps being TRBD1 or TRBD2 (5 bases each). This CDR3 is 14 amino acids long. Trimming removed 6 bases at V and 15 bases at J, with 24 bases between. In germline, CDR1 is MNHEY, CDR2 SVGEGT. CDR3 DNA sequence: TGTGCCAGCAGCCTGCCCGGGACCCAAGCAGAGGGGTTCTTC. Amino acids: CASSLPGTQAEGFF.

The rearrangement links TRBV7-9 to TRBJ2-7; D could derive from TRBD1 or TRBD2 (5 bases each). The CDR3 covers 15 residues. Trimming took off 1 base at V and 0 bases at J, with 10 bases between the two ends. Looked up from germline, CDR1 is SEHNR and CDR2 is FQNEAQ (reference sequence). The DNA for the CDR3 is TGTGCCAGCAGCTTAGGGGGGTTACGCTCCTACGAGCAGTACTTC. This encodes CASSLGGLRSYEQYF. Full variable domain (remainder filled in from reference TRBV7-9 and TRBJ2-7): DTGVSQNPRHKITKRGQNVTFRCDPISEHNRLYWYRQTLGQGPEFLTYFQNEAQLEKSRLLSDRFSAERPKGSFSTLEIQRTEQGDSAMYLCASSLGGLRSYEQYFGPGTRLTVT.

The J gene is TRBJ1-2, the V gene TRBV20-1; no definite D call. Germline V gene data show CDR1 as DFQATT and CDR2 as SNEGSKA (reference sequence). The CDR3 contains 10 residues. The V and J ends lost 5 bases and 8 bases respectively, with 9 bases between them. CDR3 residues: CSAWVGGYTF. CDR3 in DNA: TGCAGTGCTTGGGTTGGAGGCTACACCTTC.

V gene TRBV3-1 (or the pseudogene TRBV3-2) combines with J gene TRBJ2-7; TRBD2 agrees at 9 bases. Trimming took 4 bases from V and 2 from J; bases not matched to a gene: 9. The germline gives CDR1 LGHDT, CDR2 YNNKEL (reference sequence). The CDR3 runs to 16 residues. In DNA form, the CDR3 reads TGTGCCAGCAGCCCTCGCGGGATAGCGGGGGCCTACGAGCAGTACTTC. Protein sequence: CASSPRGIAGAYEQYF.